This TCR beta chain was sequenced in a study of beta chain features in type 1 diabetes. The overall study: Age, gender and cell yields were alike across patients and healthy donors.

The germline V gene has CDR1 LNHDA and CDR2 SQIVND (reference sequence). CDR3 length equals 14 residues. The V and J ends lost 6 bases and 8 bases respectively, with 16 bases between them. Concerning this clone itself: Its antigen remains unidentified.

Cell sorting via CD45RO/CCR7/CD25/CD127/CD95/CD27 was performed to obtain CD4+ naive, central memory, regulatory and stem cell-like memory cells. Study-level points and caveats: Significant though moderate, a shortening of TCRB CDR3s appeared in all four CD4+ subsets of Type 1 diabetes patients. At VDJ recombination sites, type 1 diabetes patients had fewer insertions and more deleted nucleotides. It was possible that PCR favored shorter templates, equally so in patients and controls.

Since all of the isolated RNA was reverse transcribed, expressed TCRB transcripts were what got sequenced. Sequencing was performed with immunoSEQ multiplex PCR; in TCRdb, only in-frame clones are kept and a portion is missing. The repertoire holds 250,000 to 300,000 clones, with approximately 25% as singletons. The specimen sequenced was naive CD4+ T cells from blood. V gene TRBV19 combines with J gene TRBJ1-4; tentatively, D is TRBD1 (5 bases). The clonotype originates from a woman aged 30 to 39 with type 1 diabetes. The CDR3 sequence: CASRIGQGGEKLFF. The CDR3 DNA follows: TGTGCCAGTAGAATCGGGCAGGGAGGGGAAAAACTGTTTTTT.